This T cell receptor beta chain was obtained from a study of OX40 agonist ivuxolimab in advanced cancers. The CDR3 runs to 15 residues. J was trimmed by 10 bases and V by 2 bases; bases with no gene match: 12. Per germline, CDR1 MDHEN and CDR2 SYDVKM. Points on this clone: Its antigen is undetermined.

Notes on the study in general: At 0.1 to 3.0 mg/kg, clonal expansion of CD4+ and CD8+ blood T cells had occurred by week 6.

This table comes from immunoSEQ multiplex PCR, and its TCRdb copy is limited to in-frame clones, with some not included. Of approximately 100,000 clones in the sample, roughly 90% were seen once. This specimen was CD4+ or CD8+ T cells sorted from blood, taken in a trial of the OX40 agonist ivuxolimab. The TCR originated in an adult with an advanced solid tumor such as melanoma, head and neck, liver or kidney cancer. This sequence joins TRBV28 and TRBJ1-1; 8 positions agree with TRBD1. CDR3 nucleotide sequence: TGTGCCAGCAGTTTACCTCAGGGGGCGCCGCTTTCAGCTTTCTTT. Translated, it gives CASSLPQGAPLSAFF.